A selection of T cell receptor beta chains follows, all from one sample in a study of regulatory T cells in long-lasting Graves disease. TCRdb redid the calling of the multiplex PCR reads with MiXCR, one entry per CDR3 protein. The sample records some 500,000 distinct CDR3 sequences, about 16% being singletons. The sample also formed part of further work on T cells in Graves' hyperthyroidism and ophthalmopathy.

Source: peripheral blood mononuclear cells (PBMCs), taken at new diagnosis, from a patient treated with antithyroid drugs. Receptors originate from a woman aged 35-65 years with Graves disease. Each CDR3 is given with its conserved first and last residue. Each record gives: D gene, V gene, J gene, clone size, CDR3 DNA, CDR3 protein. The D gene is left open where the match is weak. Part of the rows lack a size; the others show once, few, many or a class for expanded clones.

>TRBD1|TRBV20-1|TRBJ1-2|few
TGCAGTGCTAGAGACGGACAGGGGAGTCTCTATGGCTACACCTTC
CSARDGQGSLYGYTF
>-|TRBV3-1|TRBJ1-6|many
TGTGCCAGCAGCCAAGACAGGGTTGCGTCACCCCTCCACTTT
CASSQDRVASPLHF
>-|TRBV15|TRBJ2-7|many
TGTGCCACCAGCAACGACGGGGGGCCTCCCTACGAGCAGTACTTC
CATSNDGGPPYEQYF
>-|TRBV28|TRBJ1-1|few
TGTGCCAGCCGATGGGGGCCCGGACCAGTCACTGAAGCTTTCTTT
CASRWGPGPVTEAFF
>-|TRBV3-1|TRBJ1-1|-
TGTGCCAGCAGCCCCCGCTCCTCGGGCAGGGATGAAGCTTTCTTT
CASSPRSSGRDEAFF
>-|TRBV12-3/TRBV12-4|TRBJ2-3|-
TGTGCCAGCAGTGGCCGGACTACCAGCACAGATACGCAGTATTTT
CASSGRTTSTDTQYF
>TRBD2|TRBV12-3/TRBV12-4|TRBJ2-5|-
TGTGCCAGCAGTCCCCAGTCGGGACTAGCGGCAGAGACCCAGTACTTC
CASSPQSGLAAETQYF
>-|TRBV25-1|TRBJ2-7|few
TGTGCCAGCAGTGAATCGGACAGCACCTACGAGCAGTACTTC
CASSESDSTYEQYF
>-|TRBV20-1|TRBJ1-3|few
TGCAGTGCTAGAGATCAGGACACTTCTGGAAACACCATATATTTT
CSARDQDTSGNTIYF
>-|TRBV9|TRBJ1-1|-
TGTGCCAGCAGCGTAGCTGATGGTGAAATGAACACTGAAGCTTTCTTT
CASSVADGEMNTEAFF
>-|TRBV19|TRBJ1-6|-
TGTGCCAGTAGTAACGGGGGAGAAGGTTCACCCCTCCACTTT
CASSNGGEGSPLHF
>-|TRBV27|TRBJ1-2|many
TGTGCCAGCAGTTTATCGGGCTTGGGGGCAGGCTACACCTTC
CASSLSGLGAGYTF
>-|TRBV2|TRBJ1-5|many
TGTGCCAGCAGTGAACCCCCGCGTTACCAGCCCCAGCATTTT
CASSEPPRYQPQHF
>TRBD1|TRBV20-1|TRBJ1-2|many
TGCAGTGCTAGAGATGACCTGGGACAGGACTTCTTC
CSARDDLGQDFF
>-|TRBV12-3/TRBV12-4|TRBJ2-7|-
TGTGCCAGCAGTTCCACGGAGAATGGGCAGTACTTC
CASSSTENGQYF
>-|TRBV20-1|TRBJ2-2|many
TGCAGTGCTATCCGGGACACCAACACCGGGGAGCTGTTTTTT
CSAIRDTNTGELFF
>TRBD1|TRBV11-2|TRBJ1-2|many
TGTGCCAGCAGCTCCCTTAGGACAGGGGGCGAAAGTGGCTACACCTTC
CASSSLRTGGESGYTF
>TRBD1|TRBV10-2|TRBJ2-7|many
TGCGCCAGCATTGAGGACAGGGTCAACGAGCAGTACTTC
CASIEDRVNEQYF